The rows below give T cell receptor beta chains drawn from one sample of a study of blood T cell repertoires in COVID-19. This table comes from immunoSEQ multiplex PCR, and its TCRdb copy is limited to in-frame clones, with some not included. The profile covers some 96,000 clones, with approximately 87% appearing a single time and 9.5% to 12% taken by the ten largest. The sequenced material came from peripheral blood. All receptors come from a human donor in a cohort sampled during active COVID-19. CDR3s include the opening cysteine and the closing phenylalanine or tryptophan. D genes are given only for firm matches. Size tells how often a clone was seen (once, few, many) or the class of an expanded clone, and some rows leave it out.

TRBV12-1	18	TRBJ2-2	NA	NA	TGTGCCAGCAGCCCCGTCCCGGGACTAGCGGGGGGGCTCTGGGAGCTGTTTTTT	CASSPVPGLAGGLWELFF
TRBV6-1	13	TRBJ1-5	NA	NA	TGTGCCAGCAGTGAACAGAGCAATCAGCCCCAGCATTTT	CASSEQSNQPQHF
TRBV6-5	15	TRBJ2-6	NA	NA	TGTGCCAGCAGTCTCAGGTGGTCTGGGGCCAACGTCCTGACTTTC	CASSLRWSGANVLTF
TRBV2	14	TRBJ1-1	NA	NA	TGTGCCAGCAGTGATAGGACAAGTGTGACTGAAGCTTTCTTT	CASSDRTSVTEAFF
TRBV18	16	TRBJ1-1	NA	NA	TGTGCCAGCTCACCACCGTGGGGGCACTGGCCGGGGTCAGCTTTCTTT	CASSPPWGHWPGSAFF
TRBV4-1	17	TRBJ2-1	NA	few	TGCGCCAGCAGCCAGCGGGGACCTTCCTGGCAATACAATGAGCAGTTCTTC	CASSQRGPSWQYNEQFF
TRBV3-1/TRBV3-2	13	TRBJ2-7	NA	NA	TGTGCCAGCAGCCGCCCGGGGAACGGAGAGCAGTACTTC	CASSRPGNGEQYF
TRBV3-1/TRBV3-2	16	TRBJ2-5	TRBD1	NA	TGTGCCAGCAGCCAAGTCCGGACAGGTTTAGGGGAGACCCAGTACTTC	CASSQVRTGLGETQYF
TRBV2	13	TRBJ1-5	TRBD1	NA	TGTGCCAGCACAAGGGACAGGGGACAGCCCCAGCATTTT	CASTRDRGQPQHF
TRBV1	18	TRBJ1-6	NA	NA	TGCACCAGACAACAGGGTTCTCACCTAAGCTCCTATAATTCACCCCTCCACTTT	CTRQQGSHLSSYNSPLHF
TRBV29-1	13	TRBJ2-3	TRBD2	NA	TGCAGCGTTGGAGCGGGAATCACAGATACGCAGTATTTT	CSVGAGITDTQYF
TRBV30	16	TRBJ1-3	NA	once	TGTGCCTGGAGTGGACGGGGTGTAGTCGCCGGAAACACCATATATTTT	CAWSGRGVVAGNTIYF
TRBV19	14	TRBJ1-2	TRBD1	few	TGTGCCAGTAACGACAGGGTCCGGGACTATGGCTACACCTTC	CASNDRVRDYGYTF
TRBV6-5	15	TRBJ2-2	NA	few	TGTGCCAGCAGTTACCTGCAGCTAGGGGACGGGGAGCTGTTTTTT	CASSYLQLGDGELFF
TRBV7-8	17	TRBJ2-7	TRBD1	NA	TGTGCCAGCAGCTCCCACATGTCCGGGACAGGGAACTACGAGCAGTACTTC	CASSSHMSGTGNYEQYF
TRBV2	11	TRBJ2-3	NA	NA	TGTGCCGGATCCCAGGGAGATACGCAGTATTTT	CAGSQGDTQYF
TRBV4-3	15	TRBJ2-2	NA	once	TGCGCCAGCAGCCAAGATTCAGGCTCCCGGAGGGAGCTGTTTTTT	CASSQDSGSRRELFF
TRBV7-8	18	TRBJ1-6	NA	NA	TGTGCCAGCAGCTTAACAGGGAATTCACGGTCCTATAATTCACCCCTCCACTTT	CASSLTGNSRSYNSPLHF
TRBV18	15	TRBJ2-7	TRBD1	NA	TGTGCCAGCTCACCTACAGGGGCTATGGCCTACGAGCAGTACTTC	CASSPTGAMAYEQYF
TRBV11-2	15	TRBJ1-1	NA	NA	TGTGCCAGCAGCCCCCAGACAGGTTATGACACTGAAGCTTTCTTT	CASSPQTGYDTEAFF
TRBV10-3	15	TRBJ1-4	NA	NA	TGTGCCATCAGCCCCCAGGTTGCGACTAATGAAAAACTGTTTTTT	CAISPQVATNEKLFF
TRBV11-2	13	TRBJ2-5	NA	NA	TGTGCCAGCAAGTGGGGCTCCCAAGAGACCCAGTACTTC	CASKWGSQETQYF
TRBV24-1	16	TRBJ2-1	TRBD1	NA	TGTGCCACCAGTGATTGGGGGACAGGGGGTGGCAATGAGCAGTTCTTC	CATSDWGTGGGNEQFF
TRBV30	14	TRBJ2-3	NA	NA	TGTGCCTGGAGTGTACAGGTGGACACAGATACGCAGTATTTT	CAWSVQVDTDTQYF
TRBV6-5	14	TRBJ2-7	TRBD1	NA	TGTGCCAGCAAACGACAGGGAGCGTACTACGAGCAGTACTTC	CASKRQGAYYEQYF
TRBV2	12	TRBJ2-5	TRBD1	NA	TGTGCCGGAGGACAGGGACAAGAGACCCAGTACTTC	CAGGQGQETQYF
TRBV4-2	17	TRBJ1-4	NA	NA	TGTGCCAGCAGCCAAGCTTCCGGGTTTTGGGTTAGAGAAAAACTGTTTTTT	CASSQASGFWVREKLFF
TRBV21-1	15	TRBJ1-1	NA	NA	TGTGCCCTCCGGACAGGGCTTGGGAGGAAGACTGAAGCTTTCTTT	CALRTGLGRKTEAFF
TRBV4-2	15	TRBJ1-5	TRBD1	few	TGTGCCAGCAGCCTTGGACAGGGTAGGGTTCAGCCCCAGCATTTT	CASSLGQGRVQPQHF
TRBV10-2	14	TRBJ2-2	TRBD1	NA	TGCGCCACCACCGTTACAGGGGGCCACGGGGAGCTGTTTTTT	CATTVTGGHGELFF
TRBV7-3	17	TRBJ2-6	NA	once	TGTGCCAGCAGCTTATTGGGCAGATCCTCTGGGGCCAACGTCCTGACTTTC	CASSLLGRSSGANVLTF
TRBV6-1	15	TRBJ1-2	NA	NA	TGTGCCAGCAGTGAAGTAGGAGGACAGCTTGGAGGCTACACCTTC	CASSEVGGQLGGYTF
TRBV11-3	15	TRBJ1-1	NA	few	TGTGCCAGCAGCCCCTCTTCAGGGGCGAACACTGAAGCTTTCTTT	CASSPSSGANTEAFF
TRBV19	14	TRBJ2-5	TRBD1	NA	TGTGCCAGTAGGAACAGGGGGTCCCAAGAGACCCAGTACTTC	CASRNRGSQETQYF
TRBV7-9	13	TRBJ2-1	NA	NA	TGTGCCAGCAGCGCCACTGCCAGGAATGAGCAGTTCTTC	CASSATARNEQFF
TRBV9	17	TRBJ2-7	TRBD1	once	TGTGCCAGCAGCGCCCAGGGGAGGGGACAGGGGTCGTACGAGCAGTACTTC	CASSAQGRGQGSYEQYF
TRBV4-2	19	TRBJ2-1	TRBD2	NA	TGTGCCAGCAGCCAAGATTGGACTAGCGGCCACTCAGCGGGGAATGAGCAGTTCTTC	CASSQDWTSGHSAGNEQFF
TRBV5-1	15	TRBJ1-1	NA	NA	TGCGCCAGCAGCTTGTCAGGGCGGGGGAACACTGAAGCTTTCTTT	CASSLSGRGNTEAFF
TRBV5-1	16	TRBJ1-1	NA	NA	TGCGCCAGCAGCTTGGACGGGAGCGCTTTAAACACTGAAGCTTTCTTT	CASSLDGSALNTEAFF
TRBV2	14	TRBJ2-5	TRBD1	NA	TGTGCCAGCGGAGAGGACAGGGGAGGGGAGACCCAGTACTTC	CASGEDRGGETQYF
TRBV12-3/TRBV12-4	13	TRBJ1-2	TRBD1	NA	TGTGCCAGCAGTCGACAGGGTGAATATGGCTACACCTTC	CASSRQGEYGYTF
TRBV6-6	14	TRBJ2-1	TRBD2	few	TGTGCCAGCAGTTACACTAGCGGGAGCCATGAGCAGTTCTTC	CASSYTSGSHEQFF
TRBV24-1	16	TRBJ2-1	TRBD1	NA	TGTGCCACCAGTGGGGGACAGCAGAGCTCCTACAATGAGCAGTTCTTC	CATSGGQQSSYNEQFF
TRBV6-5	11	TRBJ2-7	NA	once	TGTGCCAGCAGTTCTCCCTACGAGCAGTACTTC	CASSSPYEQYF
TRBV28	18	TRBJ1-3	TRBD1	NA	TGTGCCAGCAGCACCCCCCCGCCGGGACAGGGTGCCGGAAACACCATATATTTT	CASSTPPPGQGAGNTIYF
TRBV7-2	15	TRBJ2-2	TRBD1	NA	TGTGCCAGCAGCTCCAGACAGGGGGGGACCGGGGAGCTGTTTTTT	CASSSRQGGTGELFF
TRBV7-3	16	TRBJ2-3	NA	once	TGTGCCAGCAGCCCGTCCTTCCAGGGAAACGCAGATACGCAGTATTTT	CASSPSFQGNADTQYF
TRBV7-2	15	TRBJ2-7	NA	NA	TGTGCCAGCAGCACCCCGGGAGCTAAAGCGTACGAGCAGTACTTC	CASSTPGAKAYEQYF
TRBV7-9	14	TRBJ1-1	NA	NA	TGTGCCAGCAGACCAACAGGGAGGGAGGCTGAAGCTTTCTTT	CASRPTGREAEAFF
TRBV9	12	TRBJ2-2	NA	NA	TGTGCCAGCAGCCAGTATGCCGGGGAGCTGTTTTTT	CASSQYAGELFF
TRBV3-1/TRBV3-2	12	TRBJ2-7	NA	NA	TGTGCCAGCAGCCAAGCTAGAAGGGAGCAGTACTTC	CASSQARREQYF
TRBV12-3/TRBV12-4	13	TRBJ1-1	NA	NA	TGTGCCAGCCTTGAGTCGGGGAACACTGAAGCTTTCTTT	CASLESGNTEAFF
TRBV7-2	12	TRBJ2-1	NA	few	TGTGCCAGCAGCTCCTCAGGGTTTGAGCAGTTCTTC	CASSSSGFEQFF
TRBV7-9	14	TRBJ1-1	NA	NA	TGTGCCAGCAGCTTAGCTTCCAGGGACACTGAAGCTTTCTTT	CASSLASRDTEAFF
TRBV28	13	TRBJ1-3	NA	NA	TGTGCCAGCAGGTGGGGCACTGGAAACACCATATATTTT	CASRWGTGNTIYF
TRBV19	14	TRBJ1-2	NA	NA	TGTGCCAGTAGTATGGACAAAAGGAACTATGGCTACACCTTC	CASSMDKRNYGYTF
TRBV6-5	15	TRBJ2-5	TRBD2	NA	TGTGCCAGCAGTTACTCGAGCGGGGTTGTGGAGACCCAGTACTTC	CASSYSSGVVETQYF